This T cell receptor (beta chain) was retrieved from a study of CD8 T cells in ankylosing spondylitis. The CDR3 runs to 17 residues. V lost 1 base and J lost 5, with 21 bases in between. Germline-derived CDR1 and CDR2 are SGHAT and FQNNGV. This clonotype was counted many times. As the method for making TCR beta libraries, quantitative 5'-RACE with molecular barcodes was used. TCRdb passed the 5' RACE reads through MiXCR, listing each CDR3 protein once. The table lists 200,000 or so distinct CDR3 sequences, roughly 24% of them singletons. The V and J genes are TRBV11-2 and TRBJ2-7; tentatively, D is TRBD2 (6 bases). Sequencing was performed on blood, either unsorted or a sorted T cell fraction (not recorded which). The TCR was taken from a male donor with ankylosing spondylitis or in good health (not recorded which). DNA for the CDR3: TGTGCCAGCAGCTTAGCTTGGGACTCTCTAGCTTCGAACGAGCAGTACTTC. It specifies CASSLAWDSLASNEQYF.